Below, one T cell receptor beta chain is given with its context. Its specificity is unknown. At the end of approximately 10 days of culture, CD4+ T cells were isolated. Vaccine administered to participants consisted of two doses of either BNT162b2 or mRNA-1273. Absence of prior SARS-CoV-2 infection characterized the vaccine recipients, who showed negative nucleocapsid antibodies. Fresh IL-2-containing medium replaced half the medium on days 3 and 7. This sample is part of a study of vaccination effects on CD4 cells after COVID-19. Turning to the study itself: Post-vaccine specimens were collected at a median of 72 days following the second dose. General study findings and limits: Just 1 of 255 vaccine-induced clones in healthy recipients was cross-reactive.

Deletions cut 1 base from V and 2 bases from J, with 15 bases between. CDR3 length: 16 residues. Per the germline V gene, CDR1 is MGHRA and CDR2 is YSYEKL. The protocol was immunoSEQ multiplex PCR, while the TCRdb copy is restricted to in-frame clones and leaves out a portion. This sample has under 55,000 clones, with around 70% found just once. V usage is TRBV4-1 and J usage is TRBJ2-7; D uncertain. This receptor was taken from a human donor who received a COVID-19 vaccine. This material consisted of CD4+ T cells from PBMCs cultured without peptide, taken after COVID-19 vaccination. In nucleotides, the CDR3 is TGCGCCAGCAGCCAAGGTGGTGGGTTTGGCGCCTACGAGCAGTACTTC. This gives the protein CASSQGGGFGAYEQYF.